One sample yielded the 23 T cell receptor beta chains listed below, sequenced in a study of vaccination and CD4 T cells after COVID-19. Treatment reported: roughly 10-day PBMC culture with coronavirus spike peptide pools or control peptides (ViraFEST assay). Sequencing of DNA taken from cultured CD4+ T cells relied on the Oncomine TCR Beta short-read assay. TCRdb independently ran MiXCR on the PCR reads; one entry per CDR3 protein. The table includes some 1,600 distinct CDR3 sequences, about 70% detected once. Antigens for these TCRs are unknown. The input for sequencing was CD4+ T cells from blood, cultured in vitro, taken after SARS-CoV-2 vaccination. Source of these receptors: a human donor who had recovered from COVID-19.

Within the sample, this clonotype is large. This chain connects TRBV30 to TRBJ2-7; D not certain. The germline gives CDR1 GTSNPN, CDR2 SVGIG (reference sequence). V lost 6 bases, J lost 2 bases, and 14 bases lay in between. The CDR3 has 13 amino acids. For the CDR3, the DNA is TGTGCCTGCTACCGGGCTTCAACCTACGAGCAGTACTTC. It translates to CACYRASTYEQYF.

This chain links TRBV11-2 with TRBJ1-5; no firm D call. The V gene lost 1 base and the J gene lost 0 bases, with 10 bases spanning the gap. Per the germline V gene, CDR1 is SGHAT and CDR2 is FQNNGV. This CDR3 is 16 amino acids long. The CDR3 DNA is TGTGCCAGCAGCTTAGTCGGTGGAGATAGCAATCAGCCCCAGCATTTT. Amino acids: CASSLVGGDSNQPQHF.

This clonotype showed up just a few times. The chain has TRBV20-1 and TRBJ1-5, with D possibly TRBD1 on 5 matching bases. CDR1 and CDR2 (germline): DFQATT, SNEGSKA (reference sequence). Trimming stripped 6 bases from V and 2 bases from J, with 11 bases between. The CDR3 contains 13 residues. The CDR3 sequence is CSATRGGNQPQHF. The CDR3, as DNA: TGCAGTGCGACAAGGGGTGGCAATCAGCCCCAGCATTTT.

This chain uses TRBV15 with TRBJ2-7, with 10 bases identical to TRBD2. Germline-derived CDR1 and CDR2 are LNHNV and YYDKDF (reference sequence). The CDR3 contains 15 residues. After removal of 1 base from V and 4 bases from J, the junction contained 4 bases not matched to a gene. The CDR3: CATSRVTSGEYEQYF. DNA of the CDR3: TGTGCCACCAGCAGAGTAACTAGCGGGGAGTACGAGCAGTACTTC.

This rearrangement joins TRBV20-1 to TRBJ1-6, with 7 bases that match TRBD1. With V trimmed by 3 bases and J by 2 bases, 4 bases remained unmatched. The length of the CDR3 is 15 residues. Per germline, CDR1 DFQATT and CDR2 SNEGSKA (reference sequence). The CDR3: CSASGQDPYNSPLHF. CDR3 sequence (DNA): TGCAGTGCTAGCGGACAGGACCCCTATAATTCACCCCTCCACTTT.

This clonotype was found once. This rearrangement joins TRBV11-2 to TRBJ1-1; D gene uncertain. V lost 0 bases and J lost 0, with 8 bases in between. The germline gives CDR1 SGHAT, CDR2 FQNNGV. This CDR3 is 15 amino acids long. CDR3 nucleotide sequence: TGTGCCAGCAGCTTAGAAGGCAGCTTGAACACTGAAGCTTTCTTT. Translation gives CASSLEGSLNTEAFF.

The V call is TRBV18, the J call TRBJ1-1; 7 bases match TRBD1. The CDR3 consists of 15 residues. The germline CDR1 and CDR2 sequences are KGHSH and LQKENI. J gave up 1 base and V 6 bases, and 8 bases lay outside the gene matches. The CDR3 loop reads CASSLRQGENTEAFF. The CDR3 DNA reads TGTGCCAGCTCCCTCCGACAGGGCGAGAACACTGAAGCTTTCTTT. Supplemented by reference TRBV18 and TRBJ1-1, the full variable domain reads NAGVMQNPRHLVRRRGQEARLRCSPMKGHSHVYWYRQLPEEGLKFMVYLQKENIIDESGMPKERFSAEFPKEGPSILRIQQVVRGDSAAYFCASSLRQGENTEAFFGQGTRLTVV.

By sample share, this clonotype is hyperexpanded. The chain couples TRBV7-3 to TRBJ2-1, with D tentatively TRBD2 (5 bases). CDR1 is SGHTA and CDR2 is FQGTGA in the germline V gene. The V and J ends lost 3 bases and 9 bases respectively, with 12 bases between them. This CDR3 is built from 13 residues. CDR3 nucleotides: TGTGCCAGCAGCTTTTCGCCCCTAGCTGAGCAGTTCTTC. This codes for CASSFSPLAEQFF.

V is TRBV6-5 and J is TRBJ2-1; D perhaps matches TRBD1 (6 bases). Trimming removed 4 bases from V and 0 bases from J, with 7 bases in between. CDR1 and CDR2 from the germline V gene are MNHEY and SVGAGI. There are 14 residues in the CDR3. The chain's CDR3 is CASSSDSSYNEQFF. The CDR3 nucleotides are TGTGCCAGCAGTTCGGACAGCTCCTACAATGAGCAGTTCTTC.

The CDR3 nucleotides read TGTGCCAGCAGCTCTAGAACCCGTAACCTCAATCAGCCCCAGCATTTT. It yields the protein CASSSRTRNLNQPQHF. The V call is TRBV7-8, the J call TRBJ1-5; D call uncertain. The germline gives CDR1 SGHVS, CDR2 FQNEAQ. Trimming removed 4 bases at V and 3 bases at J, with 16 bases between. This CDR3 has 16 amino acids.

The chain employs TRBV20-1 and TRBJ1-5; D remains ambiguous. Per the germline V gene, CDR1 is DFQATT and CDR2 is SNEGSKA (reference sequence). The V end was cut by 5 bases, the J end by 0 bases, with 8 bases between. The CDR3 is made up of 13 amino acids. CDR3 sequence: CSAPALSNQPQHF. The CDR3 coding sequence is TGCAGTGCTCCCGCCCTTAGCAATCAGCCCCAGCATTTT.

The chain couples TRBV28 to TRBJ2-3; D gene unclear. The CDR3 covers 15 residues. From germline, CDR1 is MDHEN and CDR2 SYDVKM. V was pared by 5 bases and J by 0 bases, with 12 bases between. DNA for the CDR3: TGTGCCAGCAGTACCGCTCCGCCTAGCACAGATACGCAGTATTTT. Protein sequence: CASSTAPPSTDTQYF.

The chain recombines TRBV6-1 with TRBJ1-1; tentatively, D is TRBD1 (5 bases). V was clipped by 8 bases and J by 5 bases, with 12 bases between them. The germline V gene encodes CDR1 MNHNS and CDR2 SASEGT. The CDR3 consists of 12 residues. This chain's CDR3 is CASGASGTEAFF. DNA for the CDR3: TGTGCCAGCGGGGCTTCGGGAACTGAAGCTTTCTTT.

The chain recombines TRBV2 with TRBJ2-5; no clear D gene. V was cut by 0 bases and J by 4 bases, with 0 bases left in between. This CDR3 has 11 amino acids. Germline CDR1 reads SNHLY; CDR2 reads FYNNEI. In DNA form, the CDR3 reads TGTGCCAGCAGTGAAGCAGAGACCCAGTACTTC. Protein: CASSEAETQYF.

About this clonotype: A much larger clone lies a single base off, so this may be a read error. The chain uses TRBV6-5 and TRBJ2-3, with D possibly being TRBD2 (6 bases). The CDR3 covers 16 residues. V was clipped by 2 bases and J by 3 bases, with 15 bases between them. CDR1 and CDR2 (germline): MNHEY, SVGAGI. Here the CDR3 DNA reads TGTGCCAGCAGTTACGAAGGGCCAGGGAGGACAGATACGCAGTATTTT. Amino acid sequence: CASSYEGPGRTDTQYF.

A few counts support this clonotype. The chain is built from TRBV11-3 and TRBJ2-1; TRBD1 might be the D (7 bases). The assigned J gene may be wrong: the sequence end matches TRBJ2-7 better. The CDR3 has 12 amino acids. Germline loops: CDR1 SGHNT, CDR2 YENEEA. CDR3: CASRGRGVEQYF. The CDR3, as DNA: TGTGCCAGCCGTGGCAGGGGGGTCGAGCAGTACTTC.

This chain links TRBV7-3 with TRBJ2-1; 12 bases match TRBD2. Trimming cost V 4 bases and J 8 bases; bases outside gene matches: 6. Germline-derived CDR1 and CDR2 are SGHTA and FQGTGA. This CDR3 region has 15 residues. The DNA for the CDR3 is TGTGCCAGCAGCTCGACTAGCGGGAGTTACCATGAGCAGTTCTTC. Translated, it gives CASSSTSGSYHEQFF.

The chain links TRBV7-9 to TRBJ1-1; 11 bases are shared with TRBD1. The CDR3 length is 16 residues. The V and J ends lost 1 base and 6 bases, in that order; junction bases with no gene match: 7. In germline, CDR1 is SEHNR, CDR2 FQNEAQ (reference sequence). The chain's CDR3 is CASSLGGTGGLAEAFF. The CDR3 DNA follows: TGTGCCAGCAGCTTAGGCGGGACAGGGGGGCTCGCTGAAGCTTTCTTT.

This rearrangement joins TRBV10-3 to TRBJ1-1, with no clear D. The CDR3 is 13 amino acids. The germline CDR1 and CDR2 sequences are ENHRY and SYGVKD. V gave up 0 bases and J gave up 6 bases, with 8 bases separating them. The CDR3 loop is CAISESGGAEAFF. As DNA, the CDR3 is TGTGCCATCAGTGAGTCAGGCGGGGCTGAAGCTTTCTTT.

This chain links TRBV20-1 with TRBJ2-7, with D possibly being TRBD2 (6 bases). The CDR3 runs 15 residues. The V gene's germline CDR1 is DFQATT and CDR2 SNEGSKA (reference sequence). V was clipped by 5 bases and J by 0 bases, with 17 bases between them. The CDR3 nucleotides are TGCAGTGCTCCGTCGGGCCAGCGGGCCTCCTACGAGCAGTACTTC. Its protein product is CSAPSGQRASYEQYF.

The genes are TRBV20-1 and TRBJ2-2; TRBD1 agrees at 7 bases. The V segment lost 5 bases and the J segment 3 bases; nucleotides outside the gene matches: 3. Germline V gene sequence: CDR1 DFQATT, CDR2 SNEGSKA (reference sequence). The CDR3 totals 13 residues. CDR3 residues: CSAQQGHTGELFF. CDR3 nucleotides: TGCAGTGCTCAACAGGGGCACACCGGGGAGCTGTTTTTT.

The V and J genes are TRBV10-3 and TRBJ2-7; a weak D match, TRBD1 (5 bases). This CDR3 has 11 amino acids. V shed 10 bases and J shed 6 bases, with 13 bases lying between them. Germline CDR1 ENHRY, CDR2 SYGVKD. The CDR3 DNA sequence: TGTGCCACCCAAACCCAGGGCGAGCAGTACTTC. The encoded protein is CATQTQGEQYF.

V usage is TRBV19 and J usage is TRBJ1-2; 8 bases are shared with TRBD1. V dropped 7 bases and J dropped 7; count of bases not matched to a gene: 11. Germline loops: CDR1 LNHDA, CDR2 SQIVND (reference sequence). The CDR3 length is 14 residues. CDR3 protein: CASKVGQGASGYTF. The CDR3, as DNA: TGTGCCAGTAAGGTAGGCCAGGGGGCCAGTGGCTACACCTTC.